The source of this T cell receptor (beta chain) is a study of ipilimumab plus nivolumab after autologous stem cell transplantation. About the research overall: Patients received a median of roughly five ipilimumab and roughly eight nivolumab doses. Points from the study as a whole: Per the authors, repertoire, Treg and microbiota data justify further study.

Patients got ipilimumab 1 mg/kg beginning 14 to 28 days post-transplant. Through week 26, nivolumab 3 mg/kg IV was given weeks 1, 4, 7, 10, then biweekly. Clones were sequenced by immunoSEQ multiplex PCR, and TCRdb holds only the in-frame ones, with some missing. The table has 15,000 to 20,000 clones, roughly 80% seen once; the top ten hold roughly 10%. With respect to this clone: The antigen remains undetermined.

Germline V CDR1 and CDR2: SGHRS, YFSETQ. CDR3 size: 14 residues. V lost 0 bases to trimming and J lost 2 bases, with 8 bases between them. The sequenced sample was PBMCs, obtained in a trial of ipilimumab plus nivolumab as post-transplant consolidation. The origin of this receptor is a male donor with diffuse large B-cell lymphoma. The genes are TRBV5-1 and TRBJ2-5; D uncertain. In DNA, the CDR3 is TGCGCCAGCAGCTTGGGGGCCAGTCAAGAGACCCAGTACTTC. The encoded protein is CASSLGASQETQYF.